The 22 T cell receptor beta chains below all came from one sample that was sequenced in a study of blood T cell repertoires in COVID-19 (dated by TCRdb to 2020 to 2022). The protocol used for the library was the immunoSEQ multiplex PCR assay. Imported from immuneACCESS, the table was reduced by TCRdb to in-frame sequences with V and J called. These copies leave out some clones; in studies compared against another copy, an unresolved V gene accounts for under half, and the cause of the remainder is not known. The sample contains around 230,000 clones, 70% to 90% of them found a single time. Together, the top ten hold 2.5% of the sample. The sample was PBMCs or T cells enriched from blood (not recorded which). All receptors derive from a woman between 40 and 50 years old with acute COVID-19.

The chain combines TRBV19 with TRBJ2-3; tentatively, D is TRBD2 (6 bases). Germline CDR1 is LNHDA and CDR2 is SQIVND (reference sequence). The CDR3 spans 14 residues. V lost 7 bases and J lost 2, with 13 bases in between. The CDR3 here is CASKEGWATDTQYF. For the CDR3, the DNA is TGTGCCAGTAAGGAGGGGTGGGCCACAGATACGCAGTATTTT. The full variable domain, completed using reference TRBV19 and TRBJ2-3, is DGGITQSPKYLFRKEGQNVTLSCEQNLNHDAMYWYRQDPGQGLRLIYYSQIVNDFQKGDIAEGYSVSREKKESFPLTVTSAQKNPTAFYLCASKEGWATDTQYFGPGTRLTVL.

V is TRBV24-1 and J is TRBJ1-2, with D possibly matching TRBD1 (5 bases). This CDR3 spans 14 amino acids. Trimming removed 3 bases at V and 2 bases at J, with 9 bases between. Germline V gives CDR1 KGHDR, CDR2 SFDVKD. As DNA, the CDR3 is TGTGCCACCAGTGATGTTGCAGGGAACTATGGCTACACCTTC. It is translated as CATSDVAGNYGYTF.

This clone was seen only once. The chain has TRBV13 and TRBJ2-2; 11 bases match TRBD2. The CDR3 is 20 amino acids. CDR1 is PRHDT, CDR2 FYEKMQ, per germline (reference sequence). Trimming cost V 0 bases and J 4 bases; bases outside gene matches: 13. In nucleotides, the CDR3 is TGTGCCAGCAGCTTAGGCCTGATTAGCGGGAGGGGACGGAGCACCGGGGAGCTGTTTTTT. Translated: CASSLGLISGRGRSTGELFF.

The chain carries TRBV5-4 and TRBJ2-1; maybe TRBD2 (5 bases). Germline CDR1 is SGHNT and CDR2 is YYREEE (reference sequence). This CDR3 has 12 amino acids. Trimming stripped 5 bases from V and 5 bases from J, with 8 bases between. CDR3 amino acids: CASRSGDNEQFF. CDR3 nucleotide sequence: TGTGCCAGCAGGTCCGGGGACAATGAGCAGTTCTTC.

This clone appeared a single time. The rearrangement links TRBV19 to TRBJ1-1; TRBD1 might be the D (5 bases). V was cut by 3 bases and J by 2 bases, with 10 bases left in between. CDR1 LNHDA and CDR2 SQIVND come from the germline V gene (reference sequence). The CDR3 totals 14 residues. Here the CDR3 DNA reads TGTGCCAGTAGTATCACAGGTTCAAACACTGAAGCTTTCTTT. Translated: CASSITGSNTEAFF.

J is TRBJ1-2 and V is TRBV10-1, with a weak D call TRBD1 (6 bases). CDR1 is WNHNN and CDR2 is SYGVQD in the germline V gene (reference sequence). The ends were cut back, 3 bases at V and 5 bases at J, with 19 bases in the middle. There are 16 residues in the CDR3. Here the CDR3 DNA reads TGCGCCAGCAGTGAATCCGGGACACCCACTTATTATGGCTACACCTTC. Its protein product is CASSESGTPTYYGYTF.

The chain combines TRBV5-4 with TRBJ2-2, with TRBD1 matching over 12 bases. CDR3 length equals 17 residues. V shed 4 bases, J shed 5 bases, and the junction held 9 bases outside the gene matches. Germline V gene sequence: CDR1 SGHNT, CDR2 YYREEE (reference sequence). CDR3 in DNA: TGTGCCAGCAGCCTTCCGGGACAGGGGGCCGCAACCGGGGAGCTGTTTTTT. It specifies CASSLPGQGAATGELFF.

The chain joins TRBV4-3 to TRBJ1-6, with 7 bases that match TRBD1. Germline assignment: CDR1 LGHNA and CDR2 YSLEER. V was clipped by 3 bases and J by 5 bases; unmatched bases: 10. The CDR3 totals 17 residues. The CDR3 region is CASSQKAGGRDNSPLHF. The CDR3 bases are TGCGCCAGCAGCCAGAAAGCAGGGGGAAGGGATAATTCACCCCTCCACTTT.

The chain uses TRBV27 and TRBJ1-1, with D unclear. CDR3 length: 13 amino acids. Trimming took 6 bases from V and 5 from J, leaving 13 bases between them. Germline V gene data show CDR1 as MNHEY and CDR2 as SMNVEV (reference sequence). The CDR3 protein is CASSPGELTEAFF. The CDR3 coding sequence is TGTGCCAGCAGCCCCGGGGAATTGACTGAAGCTTTCTTT.

Concerning this clone: Other DNA sequences within the sample encode an identical CDR3. The chain is built from TRBV7-2 and TRBJ2-7, with unresolved D. The V gene's germline CDR1 is SGHTA and CDR2 FQGNSA. V shed 4 bases and J shed 4 bases, with 8 bases lying between them. The CDR3 covers 12 residues. The CDR3 sequence is CASSSNTYEQYF. In DNA form, the CDR3 reads TGTGCCAGCAGCTCGAATACTTACGAGCAGTACTTC. Full variable domain (outside the CDR3, taken from reference TRBV7-2 and TRBJ2-7): GAGVSQSPSNKVTEKGKDVELRCDPISGHTALYWYRQSLGQGLEFLIYFQGNSAPDKSGLPSDRFSAERTGGSVSTLTIQRTQQEDSAVYLCASSSNTYEQYFGPGTRLTVT.

V and J are TRBV18 and TRBJ1-2; 9 bases are shared with TRBD1. V shed 3 bases, J shed 2 bases, and the junction held 4 bases outside the gene matches. The CDR3 runs to 15 residues. CDR1 KGHSH and CDR2 LQKENI come from the germline V gene. Written as DNA, the CDR3 is TGTGCCAGCTCACCTGGGACAGGGCAAAACTATGGCTACACCTTC. Its translation is CASSPGTGQNYGYTF.

Here the CDR3 DNA reads TGTGCCAGCTCCGGGGGGCACCGAAGTGAAAAACTGTTTTTT. Its protein is CASSGGHRSEKLFF. V is TRBV3-1 (or the pseudogene TRBV3-2) and J is TRBJ1-4; D is possibly TRBD1 (6 bases). The CDR3 has 14 amino acids. Per the germline V gene, CDR1 is LGHDT and CDR2 is YNNKEL (reference sequence). Between the trimmed V and J ends, which lost 8 bases and 7 bases, there was a span of 17 bases.

CDR3 residues: CASSAAGDNEQFF. The CDR3 DNA reads TGTGCCAGCAGCGCGGCGGGGGACAATGAGCAGTTCTTC. The gene calls are TRBV9 and TRBJ2-1; 7 bases are shared with TRBD2. Trimming cost V 3 bases and J 5 bases; bases outside gene matches: 2. Per germline, CDR1 SGDLS and CDR2 YYNGEE. The CDR3 totals 13 residues.

The chain is built from TRBV5-4 and TRBJ2-3, with no clear D. Trimming pared 0 bases from V and 2 bases from J, leaving 13 bases between. The length of the CDR3 is 16 residues. CDR1 is SGHNT and CDR2 is YYREEE in the germline V gene (reference sequence). CDR3 coding DNA: TGTGCCAGCAGCTTGGTTAGATATGAAATCACAGATACGCAGTATTTT. Translating it yields CASSLVRYEITDTQYF.

The chain couples TRBV5-1 to TRBJ2-5; 8 bases align to TRBD2. Trimming took 6 bases from V and 4 from J; bases not matched to a gene: 17. Germline lookup yields CDR1 SGHRS and CDR2 YFSETQ. CDR3 size: 17 residues. The CDR3 sequence is CASTPGGGGSGGETQYF. The CDR3 coding sequence is TGCGCCAGCACCCCGGGGGGCGGGGGGTCAGGTGGAGAGACCCAGTACTTC.

The genes are TRBV9 and TRBJ1-4; TRBD1 matches 9 bases. The CDR3 runs 18 residues. J lost 5 bases, V lost 4 bases, and 15 bases had no gene match. The germline V gene encodes CDR1 SGDLS and CDR2 YYNGEE. Here the CDR3 DNA reads TGTGCCAGCAGCCCTCAGGCCCGGGCGGGGACAGGGAATGAAAAACTGTTTTTT. Residues: CASSPQARAGTGNEKLFF. The whole variable domain, filled in from reference TRBV9 and TRBJ1-4, reads DSGVTQTPKHLITATGQRVTLRCSPRSGDLSVYWYQQSLDQGLQFLIQYYNGEERAKGNILERFSAQQFPDLHSELNLSSLELGDSALYFCASSPQARAGTGNEKLFFGSGTQLSVL.

This rearrangement joins TRBV29-1 to TRBJ2-5; D is uncertain. Trimming left V 2 bases short and J 4 bases short, with 11 bases between. Germline V CDR1 and CDR2: SQVTM, ANQGSEA. The length of the CDR3 is 13 residues. The CDR3 DNA sequence: TGCAGCGTTGAAATCGGTCGCCGAGAGACCCAGTACTTC. Amino acids: CSVEIGRRETQYF.

The genes are TRBV7-9 and TRBJ2-3; 11 positions agree with TRBD2. The ends lost 4 bases at V and 3 bases at J; junction bases unmatched: 6. The germline V gene has CDR1 SEHNR and CDR2 FQNEAQ (reference sequence). CDR3 length equals 16 residues. The CDR3 DNA is TGTGCCAGCAGCTCGCTAACTAGCGGGAGTACAGATACGCAGTATTTT. It translates to CASSSLTSGSTDTQYF.

The chain combines TRBV7-9 with TRBJ1-1; 8 nucleotides agree with TRBD1. This CDR3 region has 14 residues. Trimming cost V 5 bases and J 5 bases; bases outside gene matches: 7. Germline CDR1 is SEHNR and CDR2 is FQNEAQ (reference sequence). The CDR3 loop is CASSDRQGKTEAFF. The CDR3 coding sequence is TGTGCCAGCAGCGACCGACAGGGGAAGACTGAAGCTTTCTTT. Combining the CDR3 with reference TRBV7-9 and TRBJ1-1 gives the whole variable domain DTGVSQNPRHKITKRGQNVTFRCDPISEHNRLYWYRQTLGQGPEFLTYFQNEAQLEKSRLLSDRFSAERPKGSFSTLEIQRTEQGDSAMYLCASSDRQGKTEAFFGQGTRLTVV.

The V gene is TRBV7-2, the J gene TRBJ2-6, with 8 bases that match TRBD2. CDR1 SGHTA and CDR2 FQGNSA come from the germline V gene. The CDR3 is made up of 15 amino acids. Trimming took 5 bases from V and 3 from J; bases not matched to a gene: 3. This CDR3 reads CASSAGRVGANVLTF. The CDR3 region has the DNA TGTGCCAGCAGCGCCGGGAGGGTTGGGGCCAACGTCCTGACTTTC.

The chain is built from TRBV28 and TRBJ1-5; the D is unclear. The CDR3 loop spans 14 amino acids. The V end was cut by 1 base, the J end by 4 bases, with 8 bases between. Germline values: CDR1 MDHEN, CDR2 SYDVKM. The CDR3 DNA follows: TGTGCCAGCAGTTTATTGGGCGGGAATCAGCCCCAGCATTTT. Translation gives CASSLLGGNQPQHF. The whole variable domain, filled in from reference TRBV28 and TRBJ1-5, reads DVKVTQSSRYLVKRTGEKVFLECVQDMDHENMFWYRQDPGLGLRLIYFSYDVKMKEKGDIPEGYSVSREKKERFSLILESASTNQTSMYLCASSLLGGNQPQHFGDGTRLSIL.

The genes are TRBV7-2 and TRBJ2-5; D is possibly TRBD2 (5 bases). The CDR3 is made up of 15 amino acids. CDR1 is SGHTA and CDR2 is FQGNSA in the germline V gene. V was trimmed by 5 bases and J by 4 bases, leaving 17 bases between them. As DNA, the CDR3 is TGTGCCAGCAGCGGAGGCAGGTTTTCGGGAGAGACCCAGTACTTC. Translated, it gives CASSGGRFSGETQYF.